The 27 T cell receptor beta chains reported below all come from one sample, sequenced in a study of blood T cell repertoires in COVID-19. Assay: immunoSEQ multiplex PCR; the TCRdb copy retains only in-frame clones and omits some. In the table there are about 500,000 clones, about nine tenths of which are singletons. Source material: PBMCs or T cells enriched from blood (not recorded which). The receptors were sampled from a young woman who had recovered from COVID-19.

CDR3 sequence (DNA): TGTGCCAGCAGCTCTAGCGGGGGGACGTACAATGAGCAGTTCTTC. Its translation: CASSSSGGTYNEQFF. The chain is built from TRBV7-2 and TRBJ2-1; 11 bases agree with TRBD2. The V gene's germline CDR1 is SGHTA and CDR2 FQGNSA. Unmatched junction bases numbered 3, after V lost 4 bases and J lost 4 bases. The CDR3 is 15 amino acids.

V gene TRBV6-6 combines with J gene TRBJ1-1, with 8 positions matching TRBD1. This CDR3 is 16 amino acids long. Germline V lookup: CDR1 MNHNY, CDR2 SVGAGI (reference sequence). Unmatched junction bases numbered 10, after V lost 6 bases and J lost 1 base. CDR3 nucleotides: TGTGCCAGCAGCCCAGACAGGGGATTGAGGAACACTGAAGCTTTCTTT. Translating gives CASSPDRGLRNTEAFF.

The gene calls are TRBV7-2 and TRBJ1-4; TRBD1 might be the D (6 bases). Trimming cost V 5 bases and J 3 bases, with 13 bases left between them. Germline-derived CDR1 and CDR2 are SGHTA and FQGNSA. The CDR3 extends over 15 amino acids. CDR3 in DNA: TGTGCCAGCAGCCTCCGGAAGGGGGCTAATGAAAAACTGTTTTTT. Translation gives CASSLRKGANEKLFF.

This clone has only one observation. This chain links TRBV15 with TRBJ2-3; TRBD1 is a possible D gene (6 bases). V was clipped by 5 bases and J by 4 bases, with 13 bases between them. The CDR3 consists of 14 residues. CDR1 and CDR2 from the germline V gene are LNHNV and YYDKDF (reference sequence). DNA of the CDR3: TGTGCCACCAGCTCCCCGAGGGGGTCAGATACGCAGTATTTT. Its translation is CATSSPRGSDTQYF.

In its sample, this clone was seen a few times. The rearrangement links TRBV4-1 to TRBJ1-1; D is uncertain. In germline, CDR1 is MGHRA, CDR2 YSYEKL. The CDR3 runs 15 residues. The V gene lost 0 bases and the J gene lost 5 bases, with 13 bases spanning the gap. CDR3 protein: CASSQEASILTEAFF. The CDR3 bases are TGCGCCAGCAGCCAAGAAGCCTCCATCCTAACTGAAGCTTTCTTT.

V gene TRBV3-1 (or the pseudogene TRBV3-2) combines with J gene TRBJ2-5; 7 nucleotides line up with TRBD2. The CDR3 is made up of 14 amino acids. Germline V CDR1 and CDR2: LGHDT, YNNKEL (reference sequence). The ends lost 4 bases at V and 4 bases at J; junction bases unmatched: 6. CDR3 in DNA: TGTGCCAGCAGCCCCCCCGGGACTACAGAGACCCAGTACTTC. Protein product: CASSPPGTTETQYF.

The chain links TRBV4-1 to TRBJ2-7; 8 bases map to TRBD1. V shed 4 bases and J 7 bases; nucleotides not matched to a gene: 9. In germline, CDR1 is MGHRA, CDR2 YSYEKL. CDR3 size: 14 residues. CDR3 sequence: CASSLGQGAGEQYF. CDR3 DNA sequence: TGCGCCAGCAGCCTCGGACAGGGTGCCGGAGAGCAGTACTTC.

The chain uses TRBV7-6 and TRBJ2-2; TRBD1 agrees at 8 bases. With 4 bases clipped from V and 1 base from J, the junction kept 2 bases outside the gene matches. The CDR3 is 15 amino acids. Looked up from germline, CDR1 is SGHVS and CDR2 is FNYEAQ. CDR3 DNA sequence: TGTGCCAGCAGCTCGGACAGGGTGAACACCGGGGAGCTGTTTTTT. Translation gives CASSSDRVNTGELFF.

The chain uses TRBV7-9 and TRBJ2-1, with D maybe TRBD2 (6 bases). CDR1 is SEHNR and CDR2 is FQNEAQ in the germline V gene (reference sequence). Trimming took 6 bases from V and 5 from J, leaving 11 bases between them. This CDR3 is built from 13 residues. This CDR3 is CASSSWGDNEQFF. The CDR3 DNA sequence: TGTGCCAGCAGTTCTTGGGGGGACAATGAGCAGTTCTTC.

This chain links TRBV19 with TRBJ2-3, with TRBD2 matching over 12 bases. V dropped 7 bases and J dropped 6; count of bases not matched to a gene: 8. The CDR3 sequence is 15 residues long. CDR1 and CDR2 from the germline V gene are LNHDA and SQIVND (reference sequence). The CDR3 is CASTTLAGGFDTQYF. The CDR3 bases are TGTGCCAGTACTACACTAGCGGGGGGCTTTGATACGCAGTATTTT.

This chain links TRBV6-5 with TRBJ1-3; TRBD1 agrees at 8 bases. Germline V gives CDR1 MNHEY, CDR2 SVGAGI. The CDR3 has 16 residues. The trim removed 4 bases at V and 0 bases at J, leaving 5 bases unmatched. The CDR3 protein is CASSSGQGNSGNTIYF. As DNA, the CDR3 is TGTGCCAGCAGTTCTGGACAGGGCAACTCTGGAAACACCATATATTTT.

CDR3 DNA: TGTGCCAGCAGTCCCCGGGACAGGGGGCAGGATGGCTACACCTTC. Its protein product is CASSPRDRGQDGYTF. V is TRBV6-5 and J is TRBJ1-2; 12 bases agree with TRBD1. Germline V CDR1 and CDR2: MNHEY, SVGAGI. This CDR3 is built from 15 residues. Trimming at V came to 5 bases and at J to 6 bases, leaving 7 bases not matched to a gene.

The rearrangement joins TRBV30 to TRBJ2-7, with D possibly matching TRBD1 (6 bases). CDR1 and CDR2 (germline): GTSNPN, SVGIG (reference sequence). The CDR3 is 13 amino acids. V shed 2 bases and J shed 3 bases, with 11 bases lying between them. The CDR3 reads CAWSSSTGYEQYF. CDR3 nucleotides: TGTGCCTGGAGTTCGTCGACAGGCTACGAGCAGTACTTC.

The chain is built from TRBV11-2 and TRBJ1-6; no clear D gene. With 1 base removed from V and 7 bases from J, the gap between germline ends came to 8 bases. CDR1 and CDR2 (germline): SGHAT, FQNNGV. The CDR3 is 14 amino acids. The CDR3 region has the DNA TGTGCCAGCAGCTTAGTTGGGCCCAATTCACCCCTCCACTTT. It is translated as CASSLVGPNSPLHF.

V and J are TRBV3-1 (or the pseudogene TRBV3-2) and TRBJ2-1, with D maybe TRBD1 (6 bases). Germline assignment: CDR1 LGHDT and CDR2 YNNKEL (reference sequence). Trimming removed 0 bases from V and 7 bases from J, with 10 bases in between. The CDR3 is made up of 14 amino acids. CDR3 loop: CASSQDLGGNEQFF. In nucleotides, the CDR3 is TGTGCCAGCAGCCAAGATCTAGGGGGAAATGAGCAGTTCTTC.

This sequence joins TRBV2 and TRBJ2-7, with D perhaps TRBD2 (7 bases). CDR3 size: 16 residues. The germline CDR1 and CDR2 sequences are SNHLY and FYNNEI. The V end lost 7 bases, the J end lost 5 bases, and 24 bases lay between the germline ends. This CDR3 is CASTQGGGGWLHEQYF. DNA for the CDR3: TGTGCCAGCACCCAAGGGGGGGGAGGTTGGCTCCACGAGCAGTACTTC. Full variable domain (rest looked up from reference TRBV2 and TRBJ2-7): EPEVTQTPSHQVTQMGQEVILRCVPISNHLYFYWYRQILGQKVEFLVSFYNNEISEKSEIFDDQFSVERPDGSNFTLKIRSTKLEDSAMYFCASTQGGGGWLHEQYFGPGTRLTVT.

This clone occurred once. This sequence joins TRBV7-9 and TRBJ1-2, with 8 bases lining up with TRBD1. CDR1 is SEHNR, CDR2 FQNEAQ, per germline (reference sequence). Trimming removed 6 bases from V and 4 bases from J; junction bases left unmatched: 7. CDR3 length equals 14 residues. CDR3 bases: TGTGCCAGCAGAACCGAGGACAGGGTCTATGGCTACACCTTC. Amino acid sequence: CASRTEDRVYGYTF. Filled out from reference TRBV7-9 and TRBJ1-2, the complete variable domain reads DTGVSQNPRHKITKRGQNVTFRCDPISEHNRLYWYRQTLGQGPEFLTYFQNEAQLEKSRLLSDRFSAERPKGSFSTLEIQRTEQGDSAMYLCASRTEDRVYGYTFGSGTRLTVV.

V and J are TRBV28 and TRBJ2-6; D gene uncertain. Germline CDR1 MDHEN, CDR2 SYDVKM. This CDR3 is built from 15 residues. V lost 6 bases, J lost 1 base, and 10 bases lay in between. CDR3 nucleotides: TGTGCCAGCAGAAAAAGAACTTCTGGGGCCAACGTCCTGACTTTC. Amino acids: CASRKRTSGANVLTF.

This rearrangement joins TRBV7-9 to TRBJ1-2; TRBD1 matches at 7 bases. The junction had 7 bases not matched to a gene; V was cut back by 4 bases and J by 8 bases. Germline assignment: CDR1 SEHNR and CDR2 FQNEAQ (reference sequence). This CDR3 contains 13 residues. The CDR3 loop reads CASSWTGEEGYTF. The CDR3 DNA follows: TGTGCCAGCAGCTGGACAGGCGAGGAGGGCTACACCTTC.

CDR3 protein: CASSYVGAGETQYF. As DNA, the CDR3 is TGCGCCAGCAGCTATGTGGGGGCTGGAGAGACCCAGTACTTC. The V gene is TRBV5-1, the J gene TRBJ2-5, with a tentative D call TRBD1 (6 bases). The CDR3 covers 14 residues. The V gene's germline CDR1 is SGHRS and CDR2 YFSETQ. Trimming shortened V by 3 bases and J by 4 bases, and 13 bases separated the two germline ends.

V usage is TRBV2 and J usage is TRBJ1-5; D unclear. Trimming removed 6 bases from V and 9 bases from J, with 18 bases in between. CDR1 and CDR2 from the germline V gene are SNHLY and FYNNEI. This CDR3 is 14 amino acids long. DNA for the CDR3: TGTGCCAGCAGAGAGCAGTCCACCGGAGGGCCCCAGCATTTT. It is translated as CASREQSTGGPQHF.

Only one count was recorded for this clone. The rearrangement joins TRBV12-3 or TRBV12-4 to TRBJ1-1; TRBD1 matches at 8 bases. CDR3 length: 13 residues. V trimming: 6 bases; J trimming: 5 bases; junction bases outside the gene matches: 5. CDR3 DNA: TGTGCCAGCAGCTCAACAGGGGGGACTGAAGCTTTCTTT. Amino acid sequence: CASSSTGGTEAFF.

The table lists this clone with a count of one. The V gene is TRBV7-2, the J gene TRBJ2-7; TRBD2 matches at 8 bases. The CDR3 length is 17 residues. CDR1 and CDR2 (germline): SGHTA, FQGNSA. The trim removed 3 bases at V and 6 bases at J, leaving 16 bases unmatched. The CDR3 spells CASSFGPLGTSRSEQYF. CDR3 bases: TGTGCCAGCAGCTTTGGTCCGCTCGGGACTAGTCGAAGCGAGCAGTACTTC.

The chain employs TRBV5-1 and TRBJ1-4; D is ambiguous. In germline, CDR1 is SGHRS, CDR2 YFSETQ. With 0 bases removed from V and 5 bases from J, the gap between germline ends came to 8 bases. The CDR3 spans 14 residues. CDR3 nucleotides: TGCGCCAGCAGCTTGGAATCTGGCAATGAAAAACTGTTTTTT. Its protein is CASSLESGNEKLFF.

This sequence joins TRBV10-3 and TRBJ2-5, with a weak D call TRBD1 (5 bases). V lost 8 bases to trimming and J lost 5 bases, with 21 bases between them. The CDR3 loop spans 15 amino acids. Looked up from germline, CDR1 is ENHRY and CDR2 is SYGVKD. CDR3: CAISETANPEETQYF. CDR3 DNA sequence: TGTGCCATCTCCGAGACAGCGAACCCAGAGGAGACCCAGTACTTC.

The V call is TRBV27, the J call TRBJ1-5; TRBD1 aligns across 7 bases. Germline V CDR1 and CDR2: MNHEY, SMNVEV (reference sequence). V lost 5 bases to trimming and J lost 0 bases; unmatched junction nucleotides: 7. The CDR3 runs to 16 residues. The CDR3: CASSMTGRYSNQPQHF. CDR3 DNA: TGTGCCAGCAGTATGACAGGGAGATATAGCAATCAGCCCCAGCATTTT.

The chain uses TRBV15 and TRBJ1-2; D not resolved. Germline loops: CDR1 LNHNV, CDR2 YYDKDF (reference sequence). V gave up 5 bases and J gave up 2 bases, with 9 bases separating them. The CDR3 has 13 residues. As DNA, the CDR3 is TGTGCCACCAGCGCTGGCAGGAACTATGGCTACACCTTC. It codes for CATSAGRNYGYTF.